What follows are 25 T cell receptor beta chains derived from one specimen sequenced in a study of technical replicates of blood from a few donors. The repertoire was sequenced with immunoSEQ multiplex PCR; TCRdb's copy has only in-frame clones and lacks some. The sample holds about 97,000 clones, about 95% seen once. Sequences were obtained from T cells isolated from PBMCs. Receptor source: a human donor in good health.

The chain couples TRBV30 to TRBJ2-3; TRBD2 agrees at 10 bases. Trimming at V came to 3 bases and at J to 6 bases, leaving 9 bases not matched to a gene. CDR3 length: 15 amino acids. The germline V gene encodes CDR1 GTSNPN and CDR2 SVGIG (reference sequence). CDR3 bases: TGTGCCTGGAGCTCCCTAGCGGGAGCCTCCGATACGCAGTATTTT. Residues: CAWSSLAGASDTQYF. The variable domain in full, completed from reference TRBV30 and TRBJ2-3, reads SQTIHQWPATLVQPVGSPLSLECTVEGTSNPNLYWYRQAAGRGLQLLFYSVGIGQISSEVPQNLSASRPQDRQFILSSKKLLLSDSGFYLCAWSSLAGASDTQYFGPGTRLTVL.

This clone has more than one count but fewer than ten. CDR3 nucleotide sequence: TGTGCCAGCAGTCCAACAGGCGGCTCTGGAAACACCATATATTTT. Translation: CASSPTGGSGNTIYF. This rearrangement joins TRBV9 to TRBJ1-3, with D perhaps matching TRBD1 (5 bases). V lost 5 bases to trimming and J lost 0 bases, with 12 bases between them. Germline lookup yields CDR1 SGDLS and CDR2 YYNGEE. The CDR3 loop spans 15 amino acids.

This clone has a single count. This chain joins TRBV10-2 and TRBJ2-5; TRBD2 aligns across 8 bases. CDR3 size: 15 residues. V shed 8 bases and J 0 bases; nucleotides not matched to a gene: 8. Germline CDR1 reads WSHSY; CDR2 reads SAAADI. The CDR3 DNA is TGCGCCAGCCTACGGACTAGCCCGGACCAAGAGACCCAGTACTTC. This translates into CASLRTSPDQETQYF.

The chain employs TRBV5-1 and TRBJ1-4; D is uncertain. Deletions cut 0 bases from V and 4 bases from J, with 7 bases between. The CDR3 has 14 residues. Germline CDR1 reads SGHRS; CDR2 reads YFSETQ. The CDR3 spells CASSLGRSNEKLFF. CDR3 bases: TGCGCCAGCAGCTTGGGTCGCAGTAATGAAAAACTGTTTTTT.

The chain recombines TRBV27 with TRBJ2-3; D possibly corresponds to TRBD2 (5 bases). The CDR3 is 15 amino acids. Per the germline V gene, CDR1 is MNHEY and CDR2 is SMNVEV (reference sequence). V was cut by 2 bases and J by 2 bases, with 11 bases left in between. CDR3 residues: CASSLALGDTDTQYF. The DNA for the CDR3 is TGTGCCAGCAGTTTAGCTCTGGGAGACACAGATACGCAGTATTTT.

The genes are TRBV9 and TRBJ2-1, with 14 nucleotides matching TRBD2. CDR1 is SGDLS and CDR2 is YYNGEE in the germline V gene. After removal of 4 bases from V and 9 bases from J, the junction contained 9 bases not matched to a gene. The CDR3 is 16 residues long. Here the CDR3 DNA reads TGTGCCAGCAGCCTGACTAGCGGGAGGGCCGGAGGTGAGCAGTTCTTC. Translating it yields CASSLTSGRAGGEQFF. The complete variable domain, with remaining parts taken from reference TRBV9 and TRBJ2-1, reads DSGVTQTPKHLITATGQRVTLRCSPRSGDLSVYWYQQSLDQGLQFLIQYYNGEERAKGNILERFSAQQFPDLHSELNLSSLELGDSALYFCASSLTSGRAGGEQFFGPGTRLTVL.

In regard to this clone: The junction shows a germline mismatch at one end, possibly a read error. The chain couples TRBV14 to TRBJ2-7; tentatively, D is TRBD1 (6 bases). The CDR3 has 15 residues. Germline V lookup: CDR1 SGHDN, CDR2 FVKESK. CDR3 sequence: CASSQIGGNAPNLYF. CDR3 DNA: TGTGCCAGCAGCCAAATAGGGGGAAATGCTCCAAACCTATATTTC.

The chain recombines TRBV28 with TRBJ2-3; possibly TRBD2 for D (6 bases). V dropped 2 bases and J dropped 2 bases, with 14 bases sitting between them. The CDR3 length is 16 residues. Germline V lookup: CDR1 MDHEN, CDR2 SYDVKM. The DNA for the CDR3 is TGTGCCAGCAGTTTAATAATTAGCGGAGACACAGATACGCAGTATTTT. This sequence encodes CASSLIISGDTDTQYF.

This chain joins TRBV30 and TRBJ2-7, with 7 positions matching TRBD1. The germline V gene has CDR1 GTSNPN and CDR2 SVGIG (reference sequence). The CDR3 has 13 amino acids. Trimming cost V 5 bases and J 6 bases; bases outside gene matches: 10. The DNA for the CDR3 is TGTGCCTGGGTGAGACAGGGTCAGAGCGAGCAGTACTTC. It encodes CAWVRQGQSEQYF. The full variable domain, completed using reference TRBV30 and TRBJ2-7, is SQTIHQWPATLVQPVGSPLSLECTVEGTSNPNLYWYRQAAGRGLQLLFYSVGIGQISSEVPQNLSASRPQDRQFILSSKKLLLSDSGFYLCAWVRQGQSEQYFGPGTRLTVT.

V usage is TRBV5-6 and J usage is TRBJ2-7; TRBD2 matches 10 bases. Germline values: CDR1 SGHDT, CDR2 YYEEEE. Trimming removed 2 bases from V and 2 bases from J; junction bases left unmatched: 4. The CDR3 length is 15 residues. The CDR3 reads CASSFLAGGTYEQYF. CDR3 in DNA: TGTGCCAGCAGCTTCTTAGCGGGAGGAACCTACGAGCAGTACTTC. The entire variable domain, with the rest obtained from reference TRBV5-6 and TRBJ2-7, is as follows: DAGVTQSPTHLIKTRGQQVTLRCSPKSGHDTVSWYQQALGQGPQFIFQYYEEEERQRGNFPDRFSGHQFPNYSSELNVNALLLGDSALYLCASSFLAGGTYEQYFGPGTRLTVT.

The chain recombines TRBV18 with TRBJ2-7; 9 nucleotides line up with TRBD2. From germline, CDR1 is KGHSH and CDR2 LQKENI. CDR3 length: 16 residues. J gave up 1 base and V 0 bases, and 4 bases lay outside the gene matches. CDR3 sequence (DNA): TGTGCCAGCTCACCACCGCCTAGCGGGGTTTCCTACGAGCAGTACTTC. This translates into CASSPPPSGVSYEQYF.

The chain recombines TRBV5-8 with TRBJ2-7; D remains ambiguous. CDR1 and CDR2 from the germline V gene are SGHTS and YDEGEE. This CDR3 region has 14 residues. V was pared by 4 bases and J by 1 base, with 12 bases between. CDR3 nucleotides: TGTGCCAGCAGCGAGTCCCCCACGTCCTACGAGCAGTACTTC. Translated, it gives CASSESPTSYEQYF.

The genes are TRBV5-1 and TRBJ1-1; no clear D. The CDR3 covers 14 residues. V was clipped by 0 bases and J by 1 base, with 7 bases between them. CDR1 and CDR2 from the germline V gene are SGHRS and YFSETQ. The CDR3 sequence: CASSLAGTNTEAFF. Written as DNA, the CDR3 is TGCGCCAGCAGCTTGGCAGGAACGAACACTGAAGCTTTCTTT.

The chain couples TRBV2 to TRBJ2-1; D perhaps matches TRBD2 (5 bases). Germline loops: CDR1 SNHLY, CDR2 FYNNEI. The CDR3 extends over 13 amino acids. Trimming removed 6 bases at V and 9 bases at J, with 15 bases between. The CDR3 bases are TGTGCCAGCAGCCAAGACTATTTTAGTGAGCAGTTCTTC. Its protein product is CASSQDYFSEQFF.

V and J are TRBV28 and TRBJ1-5; possible D gene TRBD1, 5 bases. Deletions cut 7 bases from V and 7 bases from J, with 14 bases between. Per the germline V gene, CDR1 is MDHEN and CDR2 is SYDVKM. This CDR3 spans 13 amino acids. The CDR3 here is CASTYQGGQPQHF. The CDR3 nucleotides read TGTGCCAGCACGTATCAGGGAGGCCAGCCCCAGCATTTT. Full variable domain (rest looked up from reference TRBV28 and TRBJ1-5): DVKVTQSSRYLVKRTGEKVFLECVQDMDHENMFWYRQDPGLGLRLIYFSYDVKMKEKGDIPEGYSVSREKKERFSLILESASTNQTSMYLCASTYQGGQPQHFGDGTRLSIL.

This chain uses TRBV5-8 with TRBJ2-7; D gene unclear. Trimming took 4 bases from V and 3 from J, leaving 8 bases between them. This CDR3 has 12 amino acids. Germline CDR1 and CDR2: SGHTS and YDEGEE. The CDR3 region has the DNA TGTGCCAGCAGCCTTCTCTTCTACGAGCAGTACTTC. It encodes CASSLLFYEQYF.

Concerning this clone itself: The germline gene is not matched at one end of the junction; a read error may be the cause. This chain uses TRBV7-2 with TRBJ2-7; perhaps TRBD2 as D (6 bases). In germline, CDR1 is SGHTA, CDR2 FQGNSA. The CDR3 consists of 14 residues. The chain's CDR3 is CASSYQTRSYGQYF. CDR3 nucleotide sequence: TGTGCCAGCAGCTACCAGACTAGAAGTTACGGGCAGTACTTC. Filled out from reference TRBV7-2 and TRBJ2-7, the complete variable domain reads GAGVSQSPSNKVTEKGKDVELRCDPISGHTALYWYRQSLGQGLEFLIYFQGNSAPDKSGLPSDRFSAERTGGSVSTLTIQRTQQEDSAVYLCASSYQTRSYGQYFGPGTRLTVT.

The V call is TRBV7-9, the J call TRBJ1-3; perhaps TRBD1 as D (5 bases). The CDR3 spans 16 residues. Trimming removed 2 bases from V and 0 bases from J, with 11 bases in between. Germline V gives CDR1 SEHNR, CDR2 FQNEAQ (reference sequence). As DNA, the CDR3 is TGTGCCAGCAGCTTATATAGGGGCCTCTCTGGAAACACCATATATTTT. It translates to CASSLYRGLSGNTIYF.

In its sample, this clone was seen once. The gene calls are TRBV18 and TRBJ1-1; no clear D. V lost 0 bases, J lost 1 base, and 9 bases lay in between. The length of the CDR3 is 15 residues. Germline CDR1 reads KGHSH; CDR2 reads LQKENI. The DNA for the CDR3 is TGTGCCAGCTCACCACCACAGACGCAGAACACTGAAGCTTTCTTT. Protein: CASSPPQTQNTEAFF.

V gene TRBV10-1 combines with J gene TRBJ1-3, with D perhaps matching TRBD1 (6 bases). Germline V lookup: CDR1 WNHNN, CDR2 SYGVQD (reference sequence). There are 16 residues in the CDR3. Deletions cut 3 bases from V and 2 bases from J, with 14 bases between. The CDR3: CASSDPRGATGNTIYF. CDR3 DNA sequence: TGCGCCAGCAGTGACCCTCGGGGGGCTACTGGAAACACCATATATTTT.

The gene calls are TRBV28 and TRBJ1-2, with D maybe TRBD1 (6 bases). CDR1 and CDR2 from the germline V gene are MDHEN and SYDVKM. This CDR3 is 14 amino acids long. Trimming took 6 bases from V and 7 from J, leaving 18 bases between them. CDR3 coding DNA: TGTGCCAGCAGCATTCCCCCAGGGGCGGCTGGCTACACCTTC. Its translation is CASSIPPGAAGYTF.

The chain has TRBV2 and TRBJ2-7; D remains ambiguous. The V end was cut by 7 bases, the J end by 1 base, with 17 bases between. The CDR3 has 15 amino acids. CDR1 and CDR2 (germline): SNHLY, FYNNEI. The CDR3 region has the DNA TGTGCCAGCAATGTCGAGTGGGCTGGGTCCTACGAGCAGTACTTC. Its protein is CASNVEWAGSYEQYF.

The V and J genes are TRBV28 and TRBJ2-1, with D maybe TRBD2 (6 bases). Germline V gene sequence: CDR1 MDHEN, CDR2 SYDVKM. The V end was cut by 8 bases, the J end by 9 bases, with 20 bases between. The CDR3 spans 14 residues. The CDR3 DNA reads as TGTGCCAGCGGTGGGGGACTCCATGGCCTTGAGCAGTTCTTC. This translates into CASGGGLHGLEQFF.

This clone was recorded only once. This chain links TRBV18 with TRBJ2-1; TRBD2 matches 8 bases. V shed 6 bases, J shed 3 bases, and the junction held 7 bases outside the gene matches. CDR1 is KGHSH and CDR2 is LQKENI in the germline V gene. The CDR3 is made up of 15 amino acids. The DNA of the CDR3 is TGTGCCAGCTCTCTAGCGGGTTCCGTCTACAATGAGCAGTTCTTC. Amino acid sequence: CASSLAGSVYNEQFF. Looking up the rest from reference TRBV18 and TRBJ2-1 gives the full variable domain: NAGVMQNPRHLVRRRGQEARLRCSPMKGHSHVYWYRQLPEEGLKFMVYLQKENIIDESGMPKERFSAEFPKEGPSILRIQQVVRGDSAAYFCASSLAGSVYNEQFFGPGTRLTVL.

The chain carries TRBV5-6 and TRBJ2-7; TRBD2 agrees at 7 bases. Germline CDR1 reads SGHDT; CDR2 reads YYEEEE. After removal of 9 bases from V and 3 bases from J, the junction contained 12 bases not matched to a gene. The CDR3 consists of 14 residues. Here the CDR3 DNA reads TGTGCCATGCGAAGCGGGACCAGTTTCTACGAGCAGTACTTC. The encoded protein is CAMRSGTSFYEQYF.